This T cell receptor beta chain is drawn from a study of regulatory T cells in long-lasting Graves disease. This sample's time point: newly diagnosed GD, antithyroid drugs for less than 3 months. The TCR library was made from RNA extracted from PBMCs. This clonotype was counted at least ten times. The antigen is not known. CDR3 length: 13 amino acids. The trim removed 5 bases at V and 8 bases at J, leaving 8 bases unmatched. Germline V gives CDR1 MDHEN, CDR2 SYDVKM. Sequencing libraries for TCR beta were prepared with iRepertoire HTBI primers and Arm-PCR of CDR3 regions. Each CDR3 protein gets one entry after TCRdb re-called the multiplex PCR reads with MiXCR. Of fewer than 650,000 distinct CDR3 sequences listed, less than 20% are singletons. Study-wide findings and caveats: Newly diagnosed Graves' patients exceeded persistent ones in TCR diversity. New patients shared fewer public clonotypes (approximately 970) than persistent patients did (over 2,500).

These data were also reused for a study on T cells in Graves' hyperthyroidism and ophthalmopathy. That investigation notes: Diagnoses rested on clinical symptoms, serum thyroxine and TRAb, thyroid ultrasound and orbital computed tomography. Peripheral blood also featured most of the thyroid clonotypes expanded above 0.001.

Sequences were derived from peripheral blood mononuclear cells (PBMCs), sampled at new diagnosis, from a patient treated with antithyroid drugs. The genes are TRBV28 and TRBJ1-1; 7 bases map to TRBD1. This sequence was found in a woman aged 30 to 39 with Graves disease. The chain's CDR3 is CASSRGDRVEAFF. As DNA, the CDR3 is TGTGCCAGCAGTAGAGGAGACAGGGTGGAAGCTTTCTTT.